The 3 T cell receptor beta chains reported below all come from one sample, sequenced in a study of blood T cell repertoires in COVID-19. The protocol was immunoSEQ multiplex PCR, while the TCRdb copy is restricted to in-frame clones and leaves out a portion. The sample has some 80,000 clones; about 80% are singletons. Sequenced sample: peripheral blood. The receptors stem from a woman aged 40-49 years with active or convalescent COVID-19.

This CDR3 reads CASSIDRGQPQHF. The CDR3 DNA reads TGTGCCAGTAGTATTGACAGGGGTCAGCCCCAGCATTTT. The J gene is TRBJ1-5, the V gene TRBV19; 8 nucleotides line up with TRBD1. Germline V gene lookup returns CDR1 LNHDA and CDR2 SQIVND (reference sequence). Trimming cost V 3 bases and J 6 bases; bases outside gene matches: 1. The CDR3 covers 13 residues.

The chain has TRBV18 and TRBJ1-1, with D perhaps TRBD1 (5 bases). V was cut by 1 base and J by 3 bases, with 9 bases left in between. Per the germline V gene, CDR1 is KGHSH and CDR2 is LQKENI. The CDR3 length is 14 residues. The CDR3 region is CASSPLGADTEAFF. The CDR3 region has the DNA TGTGCCAGCTCACCACTTGGGGCCGACACTGAAGCTTTCTTT.

This chain connects TRBV11-2 to TRBJ2-3; 16 bases line up with TRBD2. After removal of 1 base from V and 4 bases from J, the junction contained 2 bases not matched to a gene. The germline gives CDR1 SGHAT, CDR2 FQNNGV. The CDR3 is 17 amino acids. CDR3 sequence reads: CASSLGGLAGGPDTQYF. CDR3 bases: TGTGCCAGCAGCTTAGGGGGACTAGCGGGAGGGCCAGATACGCAGTATTTT.